The present TCR beta chain was sequenced within a study of human T cells and chemical hapten exposure. Time point noted: healthy volunteer bleed at 2 weeks. Unfractionated whole blood yielded the extracted total RNA. Unique molecular identifiers were attached to individual cDNA molecules within the library. Per the authors' pipeline: The number of TCRs in each sample had a median of approximately 99,000 and spanned roughly 23,224 to 700,000. TCRdb independently ran MiXCR on the RACE reads; one entry per CDR3 protein. The V and J calls follow TCRdb's processing rather than the paper's. The table lists 80,000 to 100,000 distinct CDR3 sequences, roughly 8.5% of them singletons, with 2.5% to 3.5% in the top ten. This clonotype was seen many times. The antigen remains unidentified. Study results and caveats: TCRs exceeding a frequency of 1 in 1000 stayed unchanged under DPC sensitization.

The sample was whole blood. The clonotype was recovered from a female donor in good health. Some clones in this sample may be carry-over from other donors' samples.

The CDR3 DNA sequence: TGTGCCAGCAGTGAAGCAGGCAGGAGCTCCTACAATGAGCAGTTCTTC. Its translation is CASSEAGRSSYNEQFF. The rearrangement uses TRBV2 and TRBJ2-1; D call uncertain. The CDR3 is made up of 16 amino acids. Trimming removed 0 bases from V and 0 bases from J, with 9 bases in between. CDR1 is SNHLY and CDR2 is FYNNEI in the germline V gene.